This TCR beta chain was captured by sequencing in a study of blood T cell repertoires in COVID-19. Data came from immunoSEQ multiplex PCR; TCRdb stores just in-frame clones and leaves some out. The sample has some 130,000 clones; 70% to 80% are singletons. Trimming removed 7 bases from V and 3 bases from J, with 6 bases in between. Germline V gene sequence: CDR1 ENHRY, CDR2 SYGVKD. This CDR3 region has 12 residues. A few counts support this clone. The J gene is TRBJ2-2, the V gene TRBV10-3; no clear D. The sequenced sample was peripheral blood. The receptor's source is a man aged 60-69 years who had recovered from COVID-19. CDR3 DNA: TGTGCCATCACCGAGGACACCGGGGAGCTGTTTTTT. Protein product: CAITEDTGELFF.